This T cell receptor (beta chain) emerged from a study of shared clonotypes between healthy human individuals (dated by TCRdb to 2020 to 2022). In terms of the full investigation: Two women and a few men aged 18 to 49 years were included in the cohort. For each donor, CD4 naive and CD4 memory were each run on three plates, CD8 naive on two plates, and CD8 memory on one plate. The study deeply sequenced blood TCR repertoires of five healthy adults to estimate repertoire size and the extent of clonotype sharing between individuals. Different laboratories and diverse techniques were used to prepare libraries and sequence TCR repertoires, to increase sequencing depth and limit assay-specific biases. Each donor's leukapheresis produced roughly between roughly 0.85 and 10 billion PBMCs. Broader findings and caveats from the paper: Rarefaction of sorted-subset datasets indicated incomplete sequencing despite the large sequencing depth. Compared with non-shared clonotypes, the clonotypes found in all four sorted-subset donors had higher generation probabilities. The genetic and exposure-history diversity represented was limited by the small number of donors. Only blood was sampled, and tissue TCR repertoires likely differ from those in blood. About 5% of naive CD4, 3.5% of naive CD8, 2% to 2.5% of memory CD4, and about 0.4% of memory CD8 clonotypes were shared across several donors. Pairwise subsampling led to the expectation that sequencing depth would affect the degree of clonotype sharing among donors. Naive subsets generally had larger estimated clonotype richness than memory subsets.

TCR CDR3 regions were amplified from genomic DNA by multiplex PCR using the deep immunoSEQ assay. Genomic DNA extracted from each cell subset was distributed evenly over all wells of several immunoSEQ 96-well plates, and each plate served as one replicate. Each replicate PCR for sorted subsets received around 0.2 ug genomic DNA, equal to 28,000 or so T cell genomes. Purified libraries were measured with a Qubit 3.0 fluorometer, size-checked on a Bioanalyzer 2100, and measured again with the KAPA Library Quantification kit. Every immunoSEQ 96-well plate was sequenced on a separate single-read 150-cycle Illumina NextSeq 550 flow cell. On the study's bioinformatics: The immunoSEQ output contained only junctional sequences without quality scores, so filtering could not match that applied to full-length reads. Sequences were annotated with PyIR, a Python wrapper for IgBLAST v1.9, using IMGT germline references to assign V/J genes and CDR3. Reads with weak V/J assignments (E-value above 1e-6), missing CDR3, stop codons, out-of-frame junctions, or ambiguous translated residues were removed. V3J clonotypes were defined as sequences sharing the same inferred V gene, J gene, and CDR3 amino acid sequence. To compute the percentage overlap between repertoires, the number of shared unique clonotypes was divided by the size of the smaller repertoire. Richness of each repertoire was evaluated using RTK rarefaction, the Chao1 estimator, and Recon v2.1 estimates of unobserved clonotypes. For all TCRbeta clonotypes obtained by the gDNA method from four donors, generation probabilities were computed with OLGA. This is the immuneACCESS table as TCRdb keeps it, with only in-frame sequences that have V and J called. A part of the clones is gone; compared with another copy, unresolved V genes explain less than half, and the rest is unexplained. The DNA was the basis for D and trimming; V, J and clone size are from that table. The sample table shows roughly 1,800,000 clones, and roughly 95% are seen once. The ten largest clones represent more than 0.95% of the sample.

According to the germline V gene, CDR1 reads SGDLS and CDR2 reads YYNGEE. Trimming removed 4 bases from V and 9 bases from J, leaving 14 bases between the germline ends. CDR3 length: 13 amino acids, cysteine to phenylalanine. Solely the CDR3 DNA is kept, with 39 bases framed from the first base. CD8 naive samples consisted of CD45RO-negative cells that were positively selected for CCR7, yielding a CD45RA+CCR7+ population without TemRA cells. Donors were healthy HIV-negative adults with no recently reported acute infections or vaccinations. Every donor was a Caucasian adult residing in Nashville, Tennessee, USA. Blood was obtained by leukapheresis, after which PBMCs were separated by Ficoll-Histopaque density gradient centrifugation and cryopreserved in liquid nitrogen vapor phase. Analytical flow cytometry was used to check the purity and quantity of each magnetically sorted T cell population. Genomic DNA was isolated from each sorted fraction and quantified by UV absorbance on a Nanodrop 2000c.

About this clone itself: Its antigen remains unidentified. No base qualities exist here, and no much larger clone lies one base off it.

The specimen was naive CD8+ T cells sorted from blood. The cell subset or site label, as the study defines it: CD45RA+CCR7+. This TCR derives from a young man in good health. The rearranged chain carries TRBV9 and TRBJ2-1, and the D gene may be TRBD2, 6 bases matching. Read as DNA, the sequence is TGTGCCAGCAGCCCCTCGGAGGGCGGTGAGCAGTTCTTC. Its coded protein is CASSPSEGGEQFF.